This paragraph reports one T cell receptor beta chain. The antigen it recognizes is unknown. No quality values exist for individual bases; no much larger clone is one base distant. TCRbeta CDR3 regions were amplified from genomic DNA by means of the immunoSEQ Assay, a bias-controlled multiplex PCR. The original methods were these. Nucleated cell counts per sample were estimated from amplification of reference gene primers within the assay. To quantify the absolute abundance of each unique TCRbeta CDR3 rearrangement, sequence reads were collapsed and filtered. Productive Simpson clonality was computed per sample as the square root of Simpson's diversity index over productive rearrangements. TCRdb obtained this table from immuneACCESS and retained in-frame rearrangements with V and J assigned. These tables miss some clones; where compared with another copy, unresolved V genes account for less than half of the shortfall, and the remainder is unexplained. V and J calls and clone size follow that table, whereas D and trimming were derived from the DNA. Across this sample there are 110,000 to 150,000 clones, with about 80% seen only once. 1.6% of the sample rests with the top ten.

In the germline V gene, CDR1 corresponds to LGHNA and CDR2 to YNFKEQ. The CDR3 starts with the cysteine, ends with the phenylalanine, and has 17 residues. Of all the DNA, just the CDR3 is kept, 51 bases in frame from base 1. V is shortened by 0 bases, J by 4 bases, and the region joining them spans 19 bases. The sample is drawn from a study of blood T cell repertoires in COVID-19 (dated by TCRdb to the early 2020s). Context from the whole study: The collaborator samples originated in the United States, Italy and Spain and spanned the acute and convalescent phases of COVID-19. The material from the prospective study consisted of cDNA or gDNA derived from T cells, B-cell-depleted T cells, or PBMCs. The dataset comprised deeply sampled blood TCRbeta repertoires from subjects exposed to, actively infected with, or recovered from COVID-19. The repertoires were released in a freely available public database meant as a resource for research on the immune response to SARS-CoV-2. Samples came from the ongoing ImmuneRACE study (first 160 participants) plus 1,254 subjects from 6 global collaborators. Nearly every sample came with metadata listing a de-identified subject ID, COVID-19 status, age in years and sex. Where available, HLA class I and class II types were obtained from metadata supplied by the sample provider rather than from assay-based typing. General conclusions and limits of the study: Clinical and demographic metadata were provided uncurated, with the amount varying by source and participant.

The collaborating institutions used their own protocols to collect whole blood in K2EDTA tubes. Collaborator samples were shipped for TCRbeta analysis as frozen whole blood, isolated PBMCs, or DNA extracted from either sample type. The TCR sequence derives from a human donor in a cohort sampled during active COVID-19. The specimen sequenced was peripheral blood. The rearrangement joined TRBV4-2 to TRBJ2-7; possibly the D gene is TRBD1, per 6 matching bases. The nucleotide sequence is given as TGTGCCAGCAGCCAAGAAGATTCAGGGATGGGGGCTTACGAGCAGTACTTC. This translates into CASSQEDSGMGAYEQYF.